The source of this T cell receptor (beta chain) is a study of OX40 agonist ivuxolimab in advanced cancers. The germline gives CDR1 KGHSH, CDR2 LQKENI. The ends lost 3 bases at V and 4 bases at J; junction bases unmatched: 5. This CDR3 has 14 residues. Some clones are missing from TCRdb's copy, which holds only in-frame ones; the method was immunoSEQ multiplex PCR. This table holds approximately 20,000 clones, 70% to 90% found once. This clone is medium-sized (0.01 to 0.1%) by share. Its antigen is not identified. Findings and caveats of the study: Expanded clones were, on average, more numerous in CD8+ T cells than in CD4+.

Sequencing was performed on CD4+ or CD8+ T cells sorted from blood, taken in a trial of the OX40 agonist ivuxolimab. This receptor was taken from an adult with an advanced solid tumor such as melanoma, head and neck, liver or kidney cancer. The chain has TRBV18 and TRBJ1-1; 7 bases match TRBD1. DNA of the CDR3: TGTGCCAGCTCACCGGGACAGCGAGGCACTGAAGCTTTCTTT. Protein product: CASSPGQRGTEAFF.